The rows below give T cell receptor beta chains drawn from one sample of a study of post-analysis software for immune sequencing data. TCRdb reanalysed the PCR reads using MiXCR and keeps one entry per CDR3 protein. The sample includes some 190,000 distinct CDR3 sequences, 25% to 35% of them seen just once. Sequenced material: blood. These receptors were obtained from a girl aged 2 to 17 with multiple sclerosis. Both conserved end residues are part of each CDR3. D genes are given only for firm matches. Not every row has a clone size; where given, it reads once, few, many or a size class.

abundance	d_gene	v_gene	j_gene	CDR3nt	CDR3aa
many	TRBD2	TRBV4-1	TRBJ2-1	TGCGCCAGCAGCCATCCTAGCGGCTCCTACAATGAGCAGTTCTTC	CASSHPSGSYNEQFF
many	TRBD1	TRBV20-1	TRBJ2-7	TGCAGTGCTAACCCGGGACAGGGAACCTACGAGCAGTACTTC	CSANPGQGTYEQYF
few	-	TRBV6-6	TRBJ1-2	TGTGCCAGCAGTTTTACCGGGACGGATGGCTACACCTTC	CASSFTGTDGYTF
-	-	TRBV6-1	TRBJ1-4	TGTGCCAGCAGTGGCGAAAAACTGTTTTTT	CASSGEKLFF
many	TRBD2	TRBV7-9	TRBJ2-7	TGTGCCAGCAGCCCACCCGGTGGCGGGGGGACCTACGAGCAGTACTTC	CASSPPGGGGTYEQYF
-	-	TRBV3-1	TRBJ2-7	TGTGCCAGCAGCTGGGGGAGAGGAAATTACGAGCAGTACTTC	CASSWGRGNYEQYF
-	TRBD2	TRBV7-9	TRBJ2-5	TGTGCCAGCAGCCAATCCCCGGGGGGGACACAAGAGACCCAGTACTTC	CASSQSPGGTQETQYF
many	-	TRBV18	TRBJ2-7	TGTGCCAGCTCACGGGGGGCGCCTAACTCCTACGAGCAGTACTTC	CASSRGAPNSYEQYF
-	-	TRBV7-9	TRBJ2-7	TGTGCCAGCAGCTCTTCGGACAGACCCTGCGAGCAGTACTTC	CASSSSDRPCEQYF
-	-	TRBV11-3	TRBJ2-1	TGTGCCAGCAGCTCGGGGCAGGGGAATTCGGAGACCCAGTTCTTC	CASSSGQGNSETQFF
-	-	TRBV29-1	TRBJ1-2	TGCAGCGTGGAAGCGGCCGAGGGGCCTAACTATGGCTACACCTTC	CSVEAAEGPNYGYTF
few	-	TRBV28	TRBJ2-2	TGTGCCAGCAGTTCTCCCAGGGTAGCGGACACCGGGGAGCTGTTTTTT	CASSSPRVADTGELFF
-	-	TRBV28	TRBJ1-2	TGTGCCAGCAGTTTAGCGGGCTTCTATGGCTACACCTTC	CASSLAGFYGYTF
-	TRBD2	TRBV20-1	TRBJ2-3	TGCAGTGCTAACGATCCCATCGCGGGAGGGGTCACAGATACGCAGTATTTT	CSANDPIAGGVTDTQYF
once	-	TRBV20-1	TRBJ2-7	TGCAGTGCACGGGACTTTCAGAGCTCCTACGAGCAGTACTTC	CSARDFQSSYEQYF
-	-	TRBV20-1	TRBJ2-5	TGCAGTGCTCCCGTGGTACGCGGAGAGACCCAGTACTTC	CSAPVVRGETQYF
few	-	TRBV2	TRBJ2-7	TGTGCCAGCACTGGACTCATCCGTTACGAGCAGTACTTC	CASTGLIRYEQYF
few	TRBD1	TRBV2	TRBJ2-3	TGTGTCAGCAGGGGCCGGGACAGGGGGGCAGATACGCAGTATTTT	CVSRGRDRGADTQYF
many	-	TRBV12-3/TRBV12-4	TRBJ2-1	TGTGCCAGCAGTTTGATCCCCCGCTCCTACAATGAGCAGTTCTTC	CASSLIPRSYNEQFF
few	TRBD2	TRBV5-1	TRBJ2-1	TGCGCCAGCAGCTCACTAGCGGGGGGCCGCGATGAGCAGTTCTTC	CASSSLAGGRDEQFF
-	TRBD1	TRBV9	TRBJ2-5	TGTGCCAGCAGCGTGGGGACAGAATACAATGAGCAGTACTTC	CASSVGTEYNEQYF
-	-	TRBV28	TRBJ2-3	TGTGCCAGCAGTTTGGTTGAGGCAGGGAGGAAAAAAGATGCGCAGTATTTT	CASSLVEAGRKKDAQYF
many	TRBD2	TRBV20-1	TRBJ2-7	TGCAGTGCCCCCCGGACTAGCGGGACCTTTTCCTACGAGCAGTACTTC	CSAPRTSGTFSYEQYF
many	TRBD1	TRBV6-6	TRBJ2-7	TGTGCCAGCAGTTACGGACAGGCCCCCTACGAGCAGTACTTC	CASSYGQAPYEQYF
many	-	TRBV7-6	TRBJ2-5	TGTGCCAGCAGCTCCTTGGAGACCCAGTACTTC	CASSSLETQYF
-	-	TRBV28	TRBJ2-1	TGTGCCGGCAGTTTAATTTCTGATTTCAATGAGCAGTTCTTC	CAGSLISDFNEQFF
-	-	TRBV11-2	TRBJ1-1	TGTGCCAGCAGCTTAAGGGTAAAGGGGACTGAAGCTTTCTTT	CASSLRVKGTEAFF
once	TRBD1	TRBV6-5	TRBJ2-2	TGTGCCAGCAGTTACGAGGGGACAGTAAACACCGGGGAGCTGTTTTTT	CASSYEGTVNTGELFF
-	-	TRBV12-3/TRBV12-4	TRBJ1-1	TGTGCCAGCAGTTTCGAAGTTGGTGGAGCTTTCTTT	CASSFEVGGAFF
many	TRBD1	TRBV29-1	TRBJ1-5	TGCAGCGTCGGACAGGGGGCCGTGCCCCAGCATTTT	CSVGQGAVPQHF
-	TRBD2	TRBV28	TRBJ2-7	TGTGCCAGCAGTTTATGGTGGGGACTAGCGGGAGAGTACAATGAGCAGTACTTC	CASSLWWGLAGEYNEQYF
many	-	TRBV24-1	TRBJ2-1	TGTGCCACCAGTGATTTGGTGTCCGGGAGTGTTGATGAGCAGTTCTTC	CATSDLVSGSVDEQFF
many	TRBD2	TRBV20-1	TRBJ2-3	TGCAGTGCTAGTCCCTCAGAGGCGGGGGGGGGAGATACGCAGTATTTT	CSASPSEAGGGDTQYF
few	TRBD2	TRBV10-3	TRBJ2-3	TGTGCCGTCAGTGAGTCGGGTAGCGGGGGGCCAGATACGCAGTATTTT	CAVSESGSGGPDTQYF
many	TRBD1	TRBV10-3	TRBJ2-7	TGTGCCATCAGTGGCGTCAGGGGGCAGTACGAGCAGTACTTC	CAISGVRGQYEQYF
-	-	TRBV28	TRBJ2-7	TGTGCCAGCAGTAGGGTTCTGAGGGGAGAGCAGTACTTC	CASSRVLRGEQYF
many	TRBD2	TRBV29-1	TRBJ2-3	TGCAGCGCGGGACTAGCGGCCACAGATACGCAGTATTTT	CSAGLAATDTQYF
few	TRBD2	TRBV7-2	TRBJ2-2	TGTGCCAGCAGCAAGACCGGGACTAGAAGAAGCGGGGAGCTGTTTTTT	CASSKTGTRRSGELFF
many	-	TRBV4-1	TRBJ1-1	TGCGCCAGCAGCTCGGGACCGACCCGTCCTGAAGCTTTCTTT	CASSSGPTRPEAFF
-	TRBD2	TRBV14	TRBJ2-7	TGTGCCAGCAGCCGGGGACTAGCGGGGATCTACGAGCAGTACTTC	CASSRGLAGIYEQYF
few	-	TRBV18	TRBJ1-6	TGTGCCAGCTCACCACAGTCGGGAAGCTCCTATAATTCACCCCTCCACTTT	CASSPQSGSSYNSPLHF
few	-	TRBV5-1	TRBJ1-1	TGCGCCAGCAGCTTGGAGGGCGAGAACACTGAAGCTTTCTTT	CASSLEGENTEAFF
many	-	TRBV15	TRBJ2-1	TGTGCCACCAGCAGGGGTGGTGTGACTAGCTCCTACAATGAGCAGTTCTTC	CATSRGGVTSSYNEQFF
many	-	TRBV12-3/TRBV12-4	TRBJ1-2	TGTGCCAGCGGCCGGGAGGTGGTTGTCTATGGCTACACCTTC	CASGREVVVYGYTF
once	-	TRBV5-5	TRBJ1-4	TGTGCCAGCAGCTTGAATATCATTGCAGCTAATGAAAAACTGTTTTTT	CASSLNIIAANEKLFF